The 21 T cell receptor beta chains below all came from one sample that was sequenced in a study of early T cells in non-severe SARS-CoV-2 infection. TCRdb passed the 5' RACE reads through MiXCR, listing each CDR3 protein once. The data contain 79,000 or so distinct CDR3 sequences, roughly 13% of them singletons. Sequencing was carried out using whole blood. The receptor source for this set is an adult who was a healthcare worker with PCR-confirmed SARS-CoV-2 infection or an uninfected control (not recorded which).

With respect to this clonotype: One end of the junction is discordant with germline, which a read error may explain. V and J are TRBV19 and TRBJ2-6, with TRBD1 matching over 7 bases. The CDR3 is made up of 16 amino acids. Germline V lookup: CDR1 LNHDA, CDR2 SQIVND (reference sequence). CDR3 in amino acids: CASNNRGNLGADVLTF. CDR3 nucleotide sequence: TGTGCCAGTAATAACAGGGGAAATCTAGGGGCCGACGTCCTGACTTTC. Full variable domain (remainder filled in from reference TRBV19 and TRBJ2-6): DGGITQSPKYLFRKEGQNVTLSCEQNLNHDAMYWYRQDPGQGLRLIYYSQIVNDFQKGDIAEGYSVSREKKESFPLTVTSAQKNPTAFYLCASNNRGNLGADVLTFGAGSRLTVL.

As to this clonotype: The junction departs from the called germline gene at one end, perhaps through a read error. The chain combines TRBV19 with TRBJ1-1; 8 nucleotides align to TRBD1. CDR1 and CDR2 from the germline V gene are LNHDA and SQIVND (reference sequence). CDR3 size: 17 residues. Written as DNA, the CDR3 is TGTGCCAGTACCCGGGGACAGGCCCTGGGGGAGAACACTGAAGCCTTCTTT. It is translated as CASTRGQALGENTEAFF.

The chain combines TRBV28 with TRBJ2-7; TRBD1 might be the D (5 bases). Trimming shortened V by 3 bases and J by 5 bases, and 14 bases separated the two germline ends. There are 14 residues in the CDR3. CDR1 is MDHEN, CDR2 SYDVKM, per germline. DNA of the CDR3: TGTGCCAGCAGTTTCGAAAGGGGTGTAAACGAGCAGTACTTC. This gives the protein CASSFERGVNEQYF.

This clonotype was seen many times. J is TRBJ2-7 and V is TRBV20-1; D gene unclear. Trimming pared 6 bases from V and 2 bases from J, leaving 11 bases between. The V gene's germline CDR1 is DFQATT and CDR2 SNEGSKA (reference sequence). The length of the CDR3 is 12 residues. CDR3 coding DNA: TGCAGTGCAGGAAAGAAAGCCTACGAGCAGTACTTC. It translates to CSAGKKAYEQYF.

There are a few counts of this clonotype. The chain joins TRBV28 to TRBJ2-7, with 7 bases fitting TRBD1. The CDR3 spans 12 residues. The V gene end was trimmed by 4 bases and the J gene end by 6 bases; junction bases not matched to a gene: 3. CDR1 is MDHEN and CDR2 is SYDVKM in the germline V gene. The CDR3 DNA reads TGTGCCAGCAGTTCTTCAGGGGGCGAGCAGTACTTC. Its translation is CASSSSGGEQYF.

The CDR3 nucleotides read TGTGCCAGCAGTCTCGGACTGCAAAATTCACCCCTCCACTTT. It translates to CASSLGLQNSPLHF. V and J are TRBV12-3 or TRBV12-4 and TRBJ1-6; D not resolved. This CDR3 is 14 amino acids long. Trimming shortened V by 5 bases and J by 7 bases, and 12 bases separated the two germline ends.

There are a few counts of this clonotype. The chain combines TRBV11-3 with TRBJ1-1, with TRBD1 as a possible D gene (5 bases). The CDR3 is 13 amino acids. The germline gives CDR1 SGHNT, CDR2 YENEEA. The germline V and J ends were trimmed by 0 bases and 7 bases, with 9 bases remaining between them. The CDR3 sequence: CASSLEGTGEAFF. The CDR3 coding sequence is TGTGCCAGCAGCTTAGAAGGTACAGGTGAAGCTTTCTTT. Complete variable domain (other parts from reference TRBV11-3 and TRBJ1-1): EAGVVQSPRYKIIEKKQPVAFWCNPISGHNTLYWYLQNLGQGPELLIRYENEEAVDDSQLPKDRFSAERLKGVDSTLKIQPAELGDSAVYLCASSLEGTGEAFFGQGTRLTVV.

This rearrangement joins TRBV7-2 to TRBJ2-3; D is possibly TRBD1 (6 bases). In germline, CDR1 is SGHTA, CDR2 FQGNSA. The CDR3 runs 13 residues. Trimming pared 2 bases from V and 10 bases from J, leaving 13 bases between. CDR3 nucleotide sequence: TGTGCCAGCAGCTTATGGGCCGGACAGCCGCAGTATTTT. Protein sequence: CASSLWAGQPQYF.

The table lists this clonotype with many counts. V and J are TRBV9 and TRBJ1-1, with 8 positions matching TRBD1. Germline-derived CDR1 and CDR2 are SGDLS and YYNGEE. Trimming removed 4 bases from V and 0 bases from J; junction bases left unmatched: 5. This CDR3 is 15 amino acids long. The CDR3 region is CASSPRDRLNTEAFF. The DNA for the CDR3 is TGTGCCAGCAGCCCCAGGGACAGGCTGAACACTGAAGCTTTCTTT.

This clonotype was counted between two and nine times. The chain has TRBV27 and TRBJ2-1; perhaps TRBD2 as D (5 bases). Germline V lookup: CDR1 MNHEY, CDR2 SMNVEV (reference sequence). V lost 3 bases, J lost 7 bases, and 13 bases lay in between. The CDR3 sequence is 14 residues long. CDR3 loop: CASSLDSLGNEQFF. CDR3 DNA: TGTGCCAGCAGTTTGGACTCTCTCGGGAATGAGCAGTTCTTC.

On this clonotype: At one end the junction does not follow the germline gene, possibly because of a read error. This sequence joins TRBV12-3 or TRBV12-4 and TRBJ1-1; D is ambiguous. CDR3 size: 13 residues. The CDR3 reads CASSSYLAQKVRF. The DNA for the CDR3 is TGTGCCAGCAGTTCGTATTTAGCACAGAAGGTGAGGTTT.

This clonotype was counted many times. This chain links TRBV28 with TRBJ1-1; possible D gene TRBD1, 5 bases. The CDR3 spans 13 residues. V lost 6 bases and J 4 bases, leaving 12 bases between the germline ends. The germline CDR1 and CDR2 sequences are MDHEN and SYDVKM. CDR3 DNA sequence: TGTGCCAGCAGCTTTAGGGGTGGCACTGAAGCTTTCTTT. Protein product: CASSFRGGTEAFF.

The table lists this clonotype with a few counts. J is TRBJ1-6 and V is TRBV6-2 or TRBV6-3; a weak D match, TRBD1 (5 bases). The length of the CDR3 is 16 residues. The germline V gene encodes CDR1 MNHEY and CDR2 SVGEGT. The V and J ends lost 2 bases and 5 bases respectively, with 13 bases between them. The CDR3 spells CASSYLRGTHNSPLHF. The CDR3 DNA reads as TGTGCCAGCAGTTACCTGCGGGGGACCCATAATTCACCCCTCCACTTT.

The rearrangement uses TRBV6-2 or TRBV6-3 and TRBJ2-7, with 7 bases that match TRBD1. Trimming removed 6 bases from V and 3 bases from J; junction bases left unmatched: 11. The CDR3 consists of 15 residues. Looked up from germline, CDR1 is MNHEY and CDR2 is SVGEGT. The CDR3 sequence is CASRDRPSPIYEQYF. CDR3 DNA: TGTGCCAGCAGGGACAGGCCGTCTCCTATCTACGAGCAGTACTTC.

This clonotype was observed many times. The V gene is TRBV3-1, the J gene TRBJ1-1, with D maybe TRBD1 (5 bases). This CDR3 contains 15 residues. The germline V gene has CDR1 LGHDT and CDR2 YNNKEL (reference sequence). Deletions cut 4 bases from V and 4 bases from J, with 16 bases between. CDR3 sequence: CASSPRALGPTEAFF. The CDR3 DNA is TGTGCCAGCAGCCCTCGGGCCCTGGGGCCCACTGAAGCTTTCTTT. Full variable domain (remainder filled in from reference TRBV3-1 and TRBJ1-1): DTAVSQTPKYLVTQMGNDKSIKCEQNLGHDTMYWYKQDSKKFLKIMFSYNNKELIINETVPNRFSPKSPDKAHLNLHINSLELGDSAVYFCASSPRALGPTEAFFGQGTRLTVV.

This clonotype was found many times. The rearrangement uses TRBV10-1 and TRBJ1-6; no firm D call. CDR3 length: 15 amino acids. Germline CDR1 reads WNHNN; CDR2 reads SYGVQD (reference sequence). V was shortened by 3 bases and J by 1 base, with 7 bases between the two germline ends. CDR3 residues: CASSEGGSYNSPLHF. The CDR3 DNA follows: TGCGCCAGCAGTGAAGGAGGTTCCTATAATTCACCCCTCCACTTT.

The chain uses TRBV20-1 and TRBJ2-4; no firm D call. This CDR3 has 14 amino acids. Germline V gene data show CDR1 as DFQATT and CDR2 as SNEGSKA (reference sequence). V was clipped by 5 bases and J by 1 base, with 12 bases between them. The CDR3 protein is CSAPDPRAKNIQYF. The CDR3 nucleotides are TGCAGTGCTCCGGACCCGAGGGCCAAAAACATTCAGTACTTC.

The genes are TRBV20-1 and TRBJ2-3, with D possibly being TRBD1 (5 bases). This CDR3 is built from 14 residues. Germline CDR1 reads DFQATT; CDR2 reads SNEGSKA (reference sequence). V lost 0 bases to trimming and J lost 5 bases, with 12 bases between them. In DNA, the CDR3 is TGCAGTGCTAGAGATCAGGGATCAGGAGATACGCAGTATTTT. This encodes CSARDQGSGDTQYF.

The sample holds many counts of this clonotype. The J gene is TRBJ1-1, the V gene TRBV18; a possible D gene is TRBD1 (6 bases). Deletions cut 2 bases from V and 2 bases from J, with 12 bases between. CDR1 and CDR2 (germline): KGHSH, LQKENI. The CDR3 is 15 residues long. In nucleotides, the CDR3 is TGTGCCAGCTCACCAAAGACAGGTTCAAACACTGAAGCTTTCTTT. Protein sequence: CASSPKTGSNTEAFF.

This clonotype was observed a handful of times. The chain has TRBV6-2 or TRBV6-3 and TRBJ1-5; D ambiguous. CDR1 is MNHEY, CDR2 SVGEGT, per germline. This CDR3 comprises 14 residues. V was cut by 0 bases and J by 4 bases, with 7 bases left in between. In DNA, the CDR3 is TGTGCCAGCAGTTACTCTATAGGGAATCAGCCCCAGCATTTT. Amino acid sequence: CASSYSIGNQPQHF.

This clonotype was counted many times. This chain uses TRBV6-2 or TRBV6-3 with TRBJ2-7; TRBD1 aligns across 9 bases. Looked up from germline, CDR1 is MNHEY and CDR2 is SVGEGT. This CDR3 region has 18 residues. The ends lost 4 bases at V and 0 bases at J; junction bases unmatched: 13. Here the CDR3 reads CASSWRRMGQGSSYEQYF. The CDR3 nucleotides read TGTGCCAGCAGTTGGAGAAGGATGGGACAGGGAAGCTCCTACGAGCAGTACTTC.